This entry concerns a single T cell receptor beta chain. Antigen: not known. The data are from a study of cytomegalovirus exposure and HLA in healthy donors. Findings and limits, study-wide: The CMV antigen specificity of three CMV-associated chains was confirmed through in vitro analysis. Across HLA loci, a later analysis found differing TCR association rates, with DRB1 most and HLA-C fewest.

The PCR contained 60 Vbeta and 13 Jbeta primers. Using immunoSEQ multiplex PCR, the repertoire was profiled, and TCRdb retains in-frame clones only, with some absent. Counted here are about 130,000 clones, approximately 74% occurring once; the ten biggest clones make up more than 3.5%. This TCR was sampled from a man aged 40-49 years in good health and CMV-seropositive. Material for sequencing was PBMCs.

CDR3 amino acids: CAWSTGTGSTDTQYF. CDR3 DNA: TGTGCCTGGAGTACAGGGACAGGTAGCACAGATACGCAGTATTTT. The rearrangement links TRBV30 to TRBJ2-3; 8 positions match TRBD1. The V and J ends lost 2 bases and 0 bases, in that order; junction bases with no gene match: 4. The CDR3 runs 15 residues. Germline V gives CDR1 GTSNPN, CDR2 SVGIG (reference sequence).